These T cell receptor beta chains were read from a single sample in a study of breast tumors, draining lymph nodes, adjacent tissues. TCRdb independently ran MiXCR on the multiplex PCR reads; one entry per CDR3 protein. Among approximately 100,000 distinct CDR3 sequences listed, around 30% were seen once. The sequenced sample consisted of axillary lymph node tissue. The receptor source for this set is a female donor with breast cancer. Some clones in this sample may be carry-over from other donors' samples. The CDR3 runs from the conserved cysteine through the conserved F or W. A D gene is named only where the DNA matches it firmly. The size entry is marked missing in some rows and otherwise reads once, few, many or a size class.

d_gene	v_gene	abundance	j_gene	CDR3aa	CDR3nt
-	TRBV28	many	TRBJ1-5	CASSFEGRQPQHF	TGTGCCAGCAGTTTTGAGGGGCGTCAGCCCCAGCATTTT
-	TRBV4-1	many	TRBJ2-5	CASSRGVTGWETQYF	TGCGCCAGCAGCCGCGGAGTTACAGGATGGGAGACCCAGTACTTC
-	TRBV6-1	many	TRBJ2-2	CASSGRDLNTGELFF	TGTGCCAGCAGTGGCCGGGACTTAAACACCGGGGAGCTGTTTTTT
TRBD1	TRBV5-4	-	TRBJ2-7	CASSPRQGAREQYF	TGTGCCAGCAGCCCTCGACAGGGGGCGCGGGAGCAGTACTTC
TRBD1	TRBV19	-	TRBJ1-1	CASTTGVTEAFF	TGTGCCAGTACAACAGGGGTCACTGAAGCTTTCTTT
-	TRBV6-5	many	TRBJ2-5	CASSSRGREETQYF	TGTGCCAGCAGTTCCCGAGGACGGGAAGAGACCCAGTACTTC
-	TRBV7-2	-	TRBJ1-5	CASSLAWLAFSTQHF	TGTGCCAGCAGCTTAGCTTGGCTTGCTTTTTCGACGCAGCATTTT
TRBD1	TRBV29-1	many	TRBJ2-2	CSVVSGTGGPGELFF	TGCAGCGTTGTATCCGGGACAGGGGGCCCCGGGGAGCTGTTTTTT
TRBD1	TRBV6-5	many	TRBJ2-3	CASTGPAGTDSTDTQYF	TGTGCCAGCACCGGACCGGCCGGGACAGACAGCACAGATACGCAGTATTTT
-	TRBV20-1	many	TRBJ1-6	CSARDPTMSSYNSPLHF	TGCAGTGCTAGAGATCCCACGATGAGCTCCTATAATTCACCCCTCCACTTT
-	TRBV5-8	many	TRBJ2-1	CASSLVLGPYNEQFF	TGTGCCAGCAGCTTGGTTTTGGGGCCCTACAATGAGCAGTTCTTC
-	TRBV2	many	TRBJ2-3	CASSSGPRTDTQYF	TGTGCCAGCAGTAGCGGGCCCCGCACAGATACGCAGTATTTT
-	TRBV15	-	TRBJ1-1	CATSSRGFYTEAFF	TGTGCCACCAGCAGTAGGGGGTTTTACACTGAAGCTTTCTTT
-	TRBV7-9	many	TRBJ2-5	CATEGETQYF	TGTGCCACCGAGGGGGAGACCCAGTACTTC
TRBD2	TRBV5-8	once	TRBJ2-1	CASSWTGAFSGGALNEQLF	TGTGCCAGCAGCTGGACAGGGGCATTTAGCGGGGGGGCTCTCAATGAGCAGCTCTTC
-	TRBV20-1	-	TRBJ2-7	CSARGYHYYEQCF	TGCAGTGCTAGGGGGTACCACTACTACGAGCAGTGCTTC
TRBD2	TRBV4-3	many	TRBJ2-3	CASSQGTSGVTDTQYF	TGCGCCAGCAGCCAGGGTACTAGCGGGGTTACAGATACGCAGTATTTT
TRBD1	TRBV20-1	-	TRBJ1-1	CSGTAGTGFYTEAFF	TGCAGTGGAACGGCCGGGACAGGGTTTTACACTGAAGCTTTCTTT
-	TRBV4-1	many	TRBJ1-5	CASSPWTRNSGYQPQHF	TGCGCCAGCAGCCCCTGGACACGGAATAGTGGCTATCAGCCCCAGCATTTT
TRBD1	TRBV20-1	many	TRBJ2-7	CSADGTGYEQYF	TGCAGTGCCGACGGGACAGGCTACGAGCAGTACTTC
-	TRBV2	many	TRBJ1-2	CASSEARQPIAYGYTF	TGTGCCAGCAGTGAAGCGCGGCAGCCCATCGCTTATGGCTACACCTTC
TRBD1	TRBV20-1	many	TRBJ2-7	CSAREFTGAEQYF	TGCAGTGCTAGAGAGTTCACAGGGGCCGAGCAGTACTTC
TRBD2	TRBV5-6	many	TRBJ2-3	CASSLGGRAVTDTQYF	TGTGCCAGCAGCTTGGGCGGGAGGGCCGTCACAGATACGCAGTATTTT
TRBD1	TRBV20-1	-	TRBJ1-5	CSANRGFDEQPQHF	TGCAGTGCTAACAGGGGATTTGACGAGCAGCCCCAGCATTTT
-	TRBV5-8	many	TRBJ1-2	CASSLEGGEHYGYTF	TGTGCCAGCAGCTTGGAGGGGGGCGAGCACTATGGCTACACCTTC
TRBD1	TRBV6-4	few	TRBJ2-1	CASSRSTTKAQGELRQFF	TGTGCCAGCAGTCGCTCTACTACCAAGGCGCAGGGGGAATTAAGGCAGTTCTTC
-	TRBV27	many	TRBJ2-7	CASSSYYEQYF	TGTGCCAGCAGTTCGTACTACGAGCAGTACTTC
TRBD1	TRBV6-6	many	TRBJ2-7	CASSGTDYEQYF	TGTGCCAGCAGTGGGACAGACTACGAGCAGTACTTC
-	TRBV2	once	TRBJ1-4	CASSVADEQFFGPGTREKLFF	-
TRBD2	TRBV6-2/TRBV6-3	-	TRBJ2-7	CASKWTGGLSYEQYF	TGTGCCAGCAAATGGACGGGGGGTCTCTCCTACGAGCAGTACTTC
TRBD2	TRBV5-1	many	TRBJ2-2	CASSSVSGGFAGELLF	TGCGCCAGCAGCTCCGTTAGCGGGGGGTTTGCCGGGGAGCTGCTTTTT
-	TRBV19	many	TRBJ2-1	CASSLNRATEQFF	TGTGCCAGTAGTCTCAACAGGGCCACTGAGCAGTTCTTC
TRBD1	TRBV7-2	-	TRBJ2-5	CASSLGQGVETQYF	TGTGCCAGCAGCTTAGGACAGGGGGTGGAGACCCAGTACTTC
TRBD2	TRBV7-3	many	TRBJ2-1	CASSLTSTSGGRDEQFF	TGTGCCAGCAGCTTAACCTCTACTAGCGGGGGGCGAGATGAGCAGTTCTTC
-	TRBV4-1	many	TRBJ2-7	CASSQNTYEQYF	TGCGCCAGCAGCCAGAACACCTACGAGCAGTACTTC
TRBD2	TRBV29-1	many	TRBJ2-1	CSVEGLAGQLSYNEQFF	TGCAGCGTTGAAGGCCTAGCGGGGCAACTTTCCTACAATGAGCAGTTCTTC
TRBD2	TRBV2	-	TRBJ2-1	CASSFWTSGRLNEQFF	TGTGCCAGCAGCTTCTGGACTAGCGGGAGGCTCAATGAGCAGTTCTTC
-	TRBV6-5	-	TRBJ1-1	CASTKGRTMNTEAFF	TGTGCCAGCACTAAGGGACGGACTATGAACACTGAAGCGTTCTTT
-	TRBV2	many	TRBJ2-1	CASVPQGSYNEQFF	TGTGCCAGCGTTCCACAGGGATCCTACAATGAGCAGTTCTTC
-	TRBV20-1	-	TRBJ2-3	CSARGGNTQYF	TGCAGTGCTAGAGGTGGTAATACGCAGTATTTT
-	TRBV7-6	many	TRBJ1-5	CASSIDRNQPQHF	TGTGCCAGCAGCATCGACAGAAATCAGCCCCAGCATTTT
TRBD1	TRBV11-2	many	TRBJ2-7	CASSFRDRVREQYF	TGTGCCAGCAGTTTCCGGGACAGGGTCCGCGAGCAGTACTTC
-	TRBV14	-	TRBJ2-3	CVSSPWDTTSTDKQYF	TGTGTCAGCAGCCCTTGGGATACCACTAGCACAGATAAGCAGTATTTT
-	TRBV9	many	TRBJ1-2	CASSVDGGQYGYTF	TGTGCCAGCAGCGTAGACGGGGGCCAGTATGGCTACACCTTC
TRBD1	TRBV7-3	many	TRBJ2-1	CASSSGQGGYNEQFF	TGTGCCAGCAGCTCTGGACAGGGAGGTTACAATGAGCAGTTCTTC
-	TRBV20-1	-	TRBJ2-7	CSAMTGESSYEQYF	TGCAGTGCCATGACGGGGGAGAGCTCCTACGAGCAGTACTTC
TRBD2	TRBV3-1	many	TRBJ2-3	CASSQDGSGRDTQYF	TGTGCCAGCAGCCAAGATGGGAGCGGGAGGGATACGCAGTATTTT
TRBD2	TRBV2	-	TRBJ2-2	CSSSARTSDTGELLF	TGTTCCAGCAGTGCTAGGACTAGTGACACCGGGGAGCTGCTTTTT
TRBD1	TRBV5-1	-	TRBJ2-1	CATKGAGAYNEQFF	TGCGCCACGAAGGGGGCTGGCGCCTACAATGAGCAGTTCTTC
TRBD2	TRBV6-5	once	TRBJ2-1	CASSYRGVLAGGVYNEQFF	TGTGCCAGCAGTTACCGGGGGGTACTAGCGGGGGGAGTGTACAATGAGCAGTTCTTC
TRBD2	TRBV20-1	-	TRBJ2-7	CSASLAGGYVQYF	TGCAGCGCTAGTCTAGCGGGGGGGTACGTGCAGTACTTC
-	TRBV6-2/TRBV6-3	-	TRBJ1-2	CASRRDQDPNYGYTF	TGTGCCAGCCGGCGGGACCAGGATCCTAACTATGGCTACACCTTC
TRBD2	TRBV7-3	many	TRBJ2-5	CASSLTSGGKETQYF	TGTGCCAGCAGCTTAACAAGCGGGGGAAAAGAGACCCAGTACTTC
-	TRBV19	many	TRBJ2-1	CASSIRWEGGGYNEQFF	TGTGCCAGTAGTATTCGGTGGGAGGGGGGGGGGTACAATGAGCAGTTCTTC
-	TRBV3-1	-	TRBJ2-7	CAGSRQYEQYF	TGCGCCGGCAGCCGCCAGTACGAGCAGTACTTC
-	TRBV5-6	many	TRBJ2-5	CASSFTRLGPQETQYF	TGTGCCAGCAGCTTCACCAGGCTTGGGCCGCAAGAGACCCAGTACTTC
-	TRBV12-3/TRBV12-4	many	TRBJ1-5	CASSPSGRIAAQPQHF	TGTGCCAGCAGTCCTAGCGGAAGAATAGCGGCCCAGCCCCAGCATTTT